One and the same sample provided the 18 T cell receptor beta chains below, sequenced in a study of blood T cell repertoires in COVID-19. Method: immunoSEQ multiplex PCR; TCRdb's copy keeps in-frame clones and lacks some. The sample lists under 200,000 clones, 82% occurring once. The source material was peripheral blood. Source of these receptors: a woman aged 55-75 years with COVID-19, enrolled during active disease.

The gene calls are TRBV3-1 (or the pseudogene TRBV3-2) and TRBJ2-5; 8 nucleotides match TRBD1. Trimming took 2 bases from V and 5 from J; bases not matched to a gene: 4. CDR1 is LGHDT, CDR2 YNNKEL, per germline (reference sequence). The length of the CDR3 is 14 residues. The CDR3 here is CASSQNPGGETQYF. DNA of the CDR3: TGTGCCAGCAGCCAAAATCCAGGGGGCGAGACCCAGTACTTC.

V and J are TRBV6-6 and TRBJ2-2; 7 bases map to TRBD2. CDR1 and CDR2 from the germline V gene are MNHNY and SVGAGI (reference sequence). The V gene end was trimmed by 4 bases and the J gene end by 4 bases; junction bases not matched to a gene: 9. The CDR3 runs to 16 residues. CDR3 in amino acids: CASSSAIAGVTGELFF. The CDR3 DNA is TGTGCCAGCAGTTCGGCCATCGCGGGAGTCACCGGGGAGCTGTTTTTT.

CDR3 in amino acids: CASSLVGTGLLGRETQYF. The DNA of the CDR3 is TGTGCCAGCAGTTTAGTTGGGACAGGACTGTTGGGGAGAGAGACCCAGTACTTC. J is TRBJ2-5 and V is TRBV28, with 8 bases aligning to TRBD1. The CDR3 contains 18 residues. Germline V gene data show CDR1 as MDHEN and CDR2 as SYDVKM. After removal of 2 bases from V and 4 bases from J, the junction contained 15 bases not matched to a gene.

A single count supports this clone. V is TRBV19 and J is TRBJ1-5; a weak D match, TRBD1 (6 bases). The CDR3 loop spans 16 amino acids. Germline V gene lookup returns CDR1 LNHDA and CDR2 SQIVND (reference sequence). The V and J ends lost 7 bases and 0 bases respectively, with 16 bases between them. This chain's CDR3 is CASKGQGHSSNQPQHF. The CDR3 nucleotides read TGTGCCAGTAAGGGGCAGGGACACTCTAGCAATCAGCCCCAGCATTTT.

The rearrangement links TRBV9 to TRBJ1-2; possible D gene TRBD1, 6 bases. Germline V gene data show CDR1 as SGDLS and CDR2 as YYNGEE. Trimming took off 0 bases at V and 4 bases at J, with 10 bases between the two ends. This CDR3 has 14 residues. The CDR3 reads CASSVEQGPYGYTF. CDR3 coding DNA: TGTGCCAGCAGCGTAGAACAGGGTCCCTATGGCTACACCTTC.

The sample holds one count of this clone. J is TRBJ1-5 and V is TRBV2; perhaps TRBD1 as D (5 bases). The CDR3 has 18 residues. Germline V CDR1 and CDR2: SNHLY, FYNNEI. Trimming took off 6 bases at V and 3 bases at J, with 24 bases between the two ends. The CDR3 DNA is TGTGCCAGCAGCGTCAGCGGGGGAGGAGGCGCAAACAATCAGCCCCAGCATTTT. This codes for CASSVSGGGGANNQPQHF.

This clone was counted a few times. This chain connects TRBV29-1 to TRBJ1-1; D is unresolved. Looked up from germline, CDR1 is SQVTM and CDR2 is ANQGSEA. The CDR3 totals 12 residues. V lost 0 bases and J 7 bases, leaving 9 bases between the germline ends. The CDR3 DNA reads TGCAGCGTTGAAGATCGCGGCTTTGAAGCTTTCTTT. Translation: CSVEDRGFEAFF.

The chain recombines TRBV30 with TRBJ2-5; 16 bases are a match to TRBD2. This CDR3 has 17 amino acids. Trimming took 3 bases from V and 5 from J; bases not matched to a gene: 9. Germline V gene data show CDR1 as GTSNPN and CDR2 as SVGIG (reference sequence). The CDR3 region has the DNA TGTGCCTGGAGCCTAAGGGGACTAGCGGGAGGGCAGGAGACCCAGTACTTC. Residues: CAWSLRGLAGGQETQYF.

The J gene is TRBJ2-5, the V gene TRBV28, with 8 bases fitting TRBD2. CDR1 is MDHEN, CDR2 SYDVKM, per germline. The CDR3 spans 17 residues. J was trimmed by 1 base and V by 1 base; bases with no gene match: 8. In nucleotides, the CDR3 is TGTGCCAGCAGTTTATATAGCGGGGAAGTTGTCCAAGAGACCCAGTACTTC. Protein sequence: CASSLYSGEVVQETQYF.

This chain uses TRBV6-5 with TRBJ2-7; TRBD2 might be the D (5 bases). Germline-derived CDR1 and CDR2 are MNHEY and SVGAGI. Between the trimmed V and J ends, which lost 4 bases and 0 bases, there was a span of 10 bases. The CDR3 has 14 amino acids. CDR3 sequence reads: CASSSLTSSYEQYF. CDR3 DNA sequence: TGTGCCAGCAGTTCCTTAACTAGCTCCTACGAGCAGTACTTC.

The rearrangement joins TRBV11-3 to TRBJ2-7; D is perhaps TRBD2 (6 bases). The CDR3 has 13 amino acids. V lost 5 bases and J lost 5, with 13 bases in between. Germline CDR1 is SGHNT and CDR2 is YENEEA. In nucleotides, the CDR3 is TGTGCCAGCAGCAGGGGCCCGGGAGACGAGCAGTACTTC. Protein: CASSRGPGDEQYF. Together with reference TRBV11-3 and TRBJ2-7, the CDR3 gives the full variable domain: EAGVVQSPRYKIIEKKQPVAFWCNPISGHNTLYWYLQNLGQGPELLIRYENEEAVDDSQLPKDRFSAERLKGVDSTLKIQPAELGDSAVYLCASSRGPGDEQYFGPGTRLTVT.

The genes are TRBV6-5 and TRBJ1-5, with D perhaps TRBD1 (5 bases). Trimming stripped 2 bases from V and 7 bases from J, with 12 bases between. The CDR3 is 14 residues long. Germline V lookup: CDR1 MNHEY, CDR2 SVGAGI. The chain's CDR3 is CASSYAGVGQPQHF. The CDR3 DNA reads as TGTGCCAGCAGTTACGCGGGGGTTGGCCAGCCCCAGCATTTT.

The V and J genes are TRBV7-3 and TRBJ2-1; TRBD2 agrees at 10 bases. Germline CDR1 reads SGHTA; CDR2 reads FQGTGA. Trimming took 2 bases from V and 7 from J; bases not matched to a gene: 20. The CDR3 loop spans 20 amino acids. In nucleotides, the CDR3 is TGTGCCAGCAGCTTAGGCCCAGTAGCAGCGGGGGGGCTAGGGTTGAATGAGCAGTTCTTC. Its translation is CASSLGPVAAGGLGLNEQFF.

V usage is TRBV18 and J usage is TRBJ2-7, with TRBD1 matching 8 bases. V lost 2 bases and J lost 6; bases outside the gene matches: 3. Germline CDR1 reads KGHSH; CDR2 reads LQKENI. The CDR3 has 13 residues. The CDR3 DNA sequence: TGTGCCAGCTCACCAGGACAGGGTGGCGAGCAGTACGTC. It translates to CASSPGQGGEQYV.

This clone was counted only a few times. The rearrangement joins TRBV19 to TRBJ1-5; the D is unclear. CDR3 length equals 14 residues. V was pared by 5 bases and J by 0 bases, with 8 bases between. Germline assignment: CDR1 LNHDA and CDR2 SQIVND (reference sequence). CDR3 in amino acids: CASSPVNSNQPQHF. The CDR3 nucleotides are TGTGCCAGTAGTCCGGTAAATAGCAATCAGCCCCAGCATTTT.

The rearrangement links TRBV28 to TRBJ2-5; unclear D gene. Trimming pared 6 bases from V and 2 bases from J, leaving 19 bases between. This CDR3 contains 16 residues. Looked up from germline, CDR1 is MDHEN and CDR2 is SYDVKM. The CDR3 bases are TGTGCCAGCAGCACCCGCCTCAGATCTAGGCAAGAGACCCAGTACTTC. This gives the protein CASSTRLRSRQETQYF.

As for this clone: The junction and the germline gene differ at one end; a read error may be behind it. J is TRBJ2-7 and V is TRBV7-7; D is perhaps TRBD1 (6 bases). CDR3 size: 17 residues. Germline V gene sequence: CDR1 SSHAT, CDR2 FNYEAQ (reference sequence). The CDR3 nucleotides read TGTGCTAGCAGCTTAGAATGCGGTCGGGACAAGGACGACGAGCAGTACTTC. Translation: CASSLECGRDKDDEQYF.

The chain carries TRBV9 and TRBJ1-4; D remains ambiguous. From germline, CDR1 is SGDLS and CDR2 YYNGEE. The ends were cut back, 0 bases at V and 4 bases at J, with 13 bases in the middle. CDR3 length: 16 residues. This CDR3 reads CASSVGEGTNNEKLFF. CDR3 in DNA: TGTGCCAGCAGCGTAGGGGAGGGAACTAATAATGAAAAACTGTTTTTT. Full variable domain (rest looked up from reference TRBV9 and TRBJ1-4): DSGVTQTPKHLITATGQRVTLRCSPRSGDLSVYWYQQSLDQGLQFLIQYYNGEERAKGNILERFSAQQFPDLHSELNLSSLELGDSALYFCASSVGEGTNNEKLFFGSGTQLSVL.